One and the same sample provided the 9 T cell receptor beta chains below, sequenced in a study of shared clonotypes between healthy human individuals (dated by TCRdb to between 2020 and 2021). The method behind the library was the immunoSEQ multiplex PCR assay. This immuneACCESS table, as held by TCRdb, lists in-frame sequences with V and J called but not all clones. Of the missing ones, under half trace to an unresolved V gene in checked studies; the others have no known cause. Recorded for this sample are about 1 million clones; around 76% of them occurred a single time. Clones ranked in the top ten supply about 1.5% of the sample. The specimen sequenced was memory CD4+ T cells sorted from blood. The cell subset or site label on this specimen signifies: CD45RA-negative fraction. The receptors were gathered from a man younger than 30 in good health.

The CDR3 is CATSREKGLGTQYF. Written as DNA, the CDR3 is TGTGCCACCAGCAGAGAAAAGGGGCTTGGTACGCAGTATTTT. The gene calls are TRBV15 and TRBJ2-3; maybe TRBD1 (5 bases). The CDR3 length is 14 residues. V lost 0 bases and J lost 8, with 12 bases in between. Germline V CDR1 and CDR2: LNHNV, YYDKDF (reference sequence).

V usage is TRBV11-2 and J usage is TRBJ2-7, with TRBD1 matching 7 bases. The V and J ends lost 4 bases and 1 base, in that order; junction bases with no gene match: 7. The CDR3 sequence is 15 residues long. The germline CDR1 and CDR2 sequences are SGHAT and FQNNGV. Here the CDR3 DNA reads TGTGCCAGCAGCTCTACCGGGACAGAGTCCTACGAGCAGTACTTC. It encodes CASSSTGTESYEQYF.

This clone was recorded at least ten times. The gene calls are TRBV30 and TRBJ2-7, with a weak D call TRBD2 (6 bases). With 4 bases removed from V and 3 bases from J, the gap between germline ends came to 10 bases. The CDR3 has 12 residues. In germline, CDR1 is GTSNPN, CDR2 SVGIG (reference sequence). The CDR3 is CAWKLGGYEQYF. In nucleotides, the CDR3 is TGTGCCTGGAAACTGGGAGGCTACGAGCAGTACTTC. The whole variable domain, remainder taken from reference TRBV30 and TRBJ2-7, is SQTIHQWPATLVQPVGSPLSLECTVEGTSNPNLYWYRQAAGRGLQLLFYSVGIGQISSEVPQNLSASRPQDRQFILSSKKLLLSDSGFYLCAWKLGGYEQYFGPGTRLTVT.

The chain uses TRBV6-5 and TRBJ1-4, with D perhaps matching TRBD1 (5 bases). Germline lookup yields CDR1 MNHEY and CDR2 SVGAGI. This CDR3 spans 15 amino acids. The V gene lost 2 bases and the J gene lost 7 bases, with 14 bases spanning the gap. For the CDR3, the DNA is TGTGCCAGCAGTTACGATCAGGGAGTAGGTGAAAAACTGTTTTTT. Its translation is CASSYDQGVGEKLFF.

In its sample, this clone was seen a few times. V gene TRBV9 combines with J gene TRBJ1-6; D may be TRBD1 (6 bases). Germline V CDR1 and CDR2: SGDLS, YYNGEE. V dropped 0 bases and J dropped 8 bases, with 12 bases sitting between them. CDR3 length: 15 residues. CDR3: CASSVEGGTHSPLHF. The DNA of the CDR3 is TGTGCCAGCAGCGTAGAGGGGGGGACCCATTCACCCCTCCACTTT.

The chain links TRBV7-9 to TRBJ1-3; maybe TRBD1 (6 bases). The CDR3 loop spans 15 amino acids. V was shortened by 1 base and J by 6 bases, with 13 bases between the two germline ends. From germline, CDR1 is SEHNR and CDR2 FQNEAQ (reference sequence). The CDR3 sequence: CASSLDQGRENTIYF. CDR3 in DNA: TGTGCCAGCAGCTTAGACCAGGGGAGGGAAAACACCATATATTTT.

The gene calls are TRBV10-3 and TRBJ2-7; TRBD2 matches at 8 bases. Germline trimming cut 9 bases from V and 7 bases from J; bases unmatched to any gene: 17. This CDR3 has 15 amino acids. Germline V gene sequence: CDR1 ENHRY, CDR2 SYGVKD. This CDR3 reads CAITQGSGGPEEQYF. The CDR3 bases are TGTGCCATAACCCAGGGATCGGGAGGGCCGGAGGAGCAGTACTTC.

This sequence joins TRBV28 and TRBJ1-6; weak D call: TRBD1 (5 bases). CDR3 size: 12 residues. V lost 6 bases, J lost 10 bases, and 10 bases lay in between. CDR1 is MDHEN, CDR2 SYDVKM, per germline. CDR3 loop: CASRTGGSPLHF. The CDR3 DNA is TGTGCCAGCAGAACTGGGGGATCACCCCTCCACTTT.

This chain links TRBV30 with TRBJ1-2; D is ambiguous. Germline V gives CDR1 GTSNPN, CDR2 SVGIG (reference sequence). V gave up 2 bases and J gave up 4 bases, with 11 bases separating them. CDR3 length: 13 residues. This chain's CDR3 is CAWSMAGGYGYTF. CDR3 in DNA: TGTGCCTGGAGTATGGCAGGAGGCTATGGCTACACCTTC.